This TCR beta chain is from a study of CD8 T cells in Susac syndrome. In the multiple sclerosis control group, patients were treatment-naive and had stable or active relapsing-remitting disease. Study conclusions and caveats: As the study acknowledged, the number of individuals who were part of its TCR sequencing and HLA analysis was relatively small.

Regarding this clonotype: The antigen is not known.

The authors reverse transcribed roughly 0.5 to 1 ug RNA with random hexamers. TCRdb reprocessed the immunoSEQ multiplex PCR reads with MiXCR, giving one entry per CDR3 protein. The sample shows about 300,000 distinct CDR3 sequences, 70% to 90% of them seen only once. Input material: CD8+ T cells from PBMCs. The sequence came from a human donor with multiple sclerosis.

Written as DNA, the CDR3 is TGCAGTGCTAGACCAAGAGCGGGAGGGCTTATCGATGAGCAGTTCTTC. This translates into CSARPRAGGLIDEQFF. The chain is built from TRBV20-1 and TRBJ2-1, with TRBD2 matching over 10 bases. CDR1 and CDR2 (germline): DFQATT, SNEGSKA (reference sequence). This CDR3 has 16 residues. V trimming: 2 bases; J trimming: 8 bases; junction bases outside the gene matches: 12.